This T cell receptor beta chain was recovered during a study of T cells in Graves' hyperthyroidism and ophthalmopathy. Study findings and constraints: For ophthalmopathy, model prediction preceded onset by a median about 6.4 months. Blood shared most expanded thyroid clonotypes above 0.001.

In its sample, this clonotype was seen many times. What it recognizes is unknown. It was considered stable Graves' hyperthyroidism when ophthalmopathy did not progress within 18 months. Diagnostic decisions used clinical symptoms, serum thyroxine and TRAb, thyroid ultrasound and orbital computed tomography. The germline gives CDR1 LGHNT, CDR2 FRNRAP. V was clipped by 2 bases and J by 0 bases, with 4 bases between them. The CDR3 has 13 amino acids. The CDR3 regions of TCR beta were amplified from RNA transcripts. A first-round RT-PCR of the TCR CDR3 used the HTBI primer set. TCRdb re-called the multiplex PCR reads with MiXCR, one entry per CDR3 protein. In the table there are hundreds of thousands of distinct CDR3 sequences, 15% to 18% of which are singletons.

The sequence came from a woman aged 18-29 years with Graves' hyperthyroidism. This chain links TRBV12-5 with TRBJ1-1; D not certain. The source material was blood. CDR3 nucleotides: TGTGCTAGTGGTTTGACGGTGAACACTGAAGCTTTCTTT. It translates to CASGLTVNTEAFF.